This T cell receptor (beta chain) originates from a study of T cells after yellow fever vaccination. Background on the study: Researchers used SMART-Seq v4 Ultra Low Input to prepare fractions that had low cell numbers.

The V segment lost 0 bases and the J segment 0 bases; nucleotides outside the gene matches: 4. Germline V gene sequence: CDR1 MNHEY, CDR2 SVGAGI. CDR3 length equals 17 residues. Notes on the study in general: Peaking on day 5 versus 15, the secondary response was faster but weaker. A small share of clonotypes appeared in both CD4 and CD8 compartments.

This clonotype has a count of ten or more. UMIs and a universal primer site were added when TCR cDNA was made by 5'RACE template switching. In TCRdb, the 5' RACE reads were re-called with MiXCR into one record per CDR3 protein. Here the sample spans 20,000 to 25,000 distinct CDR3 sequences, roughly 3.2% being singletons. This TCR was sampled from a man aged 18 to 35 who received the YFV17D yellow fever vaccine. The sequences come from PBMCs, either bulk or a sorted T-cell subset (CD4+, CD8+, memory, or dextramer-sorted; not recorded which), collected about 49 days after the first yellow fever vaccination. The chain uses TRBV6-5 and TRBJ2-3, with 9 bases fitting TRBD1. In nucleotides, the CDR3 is TGTGCCAGCAGTTACTCCGGGACAGGGATAAGCACAGATACGCAGTATTTT. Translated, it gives CASSYSGTGISTDTQYF.